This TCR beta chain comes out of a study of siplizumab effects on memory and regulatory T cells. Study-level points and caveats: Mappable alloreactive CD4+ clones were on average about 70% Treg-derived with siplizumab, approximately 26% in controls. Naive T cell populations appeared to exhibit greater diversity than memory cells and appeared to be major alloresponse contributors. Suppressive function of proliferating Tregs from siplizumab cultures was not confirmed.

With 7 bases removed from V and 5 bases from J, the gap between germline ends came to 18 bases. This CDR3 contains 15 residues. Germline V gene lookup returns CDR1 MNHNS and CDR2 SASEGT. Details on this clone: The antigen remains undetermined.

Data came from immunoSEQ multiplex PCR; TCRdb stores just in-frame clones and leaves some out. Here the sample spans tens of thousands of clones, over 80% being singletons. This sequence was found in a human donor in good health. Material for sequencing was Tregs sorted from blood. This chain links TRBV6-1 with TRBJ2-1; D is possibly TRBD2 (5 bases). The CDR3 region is CASTNMRAGHNEQFF. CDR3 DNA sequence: TGTGCCAGCACCAACATGAGGGCCGGTCACAATGAGCAGTTCTTC.